There are many counts of the clone carrying this TCR beta chain. The antigen is not known. Construction of TCR beta libraries relied on iRepertoire HTBI primers and on Arm-PCR targeting CDR3 regions. TCRdb ran MiXCR on the multiplex PCR reads and lists one entry per CDR3 protein. The profile shows fewer than 500,000 distinct CDR3 sequences, 15% to 20% of them singletons. Time point meaning: newly diagnosed GD, antithyroid drugs for less than 3 months. The TCR library used RNA extracted from PBMCs. These data belong to a study of regulatory T cells in long-lasting Graves disease. Study-level points and caveats: Fewer public clonotypes were shared by new patients (under 1,000) than by persistent patients (about 2,800). Persistent Graves' patients had lower TCR diversity than newly diagnosed ones. Favored usage of TRBV28, TRBJ1-2 and TRBJ2-5 was recorded in persistent disease.

Germline V gene lookup returns CDR1 SGHKS and CDR2 YYEKEE (reference sequence). Trimming took off 4 bases at V and 4 bases at J, with 14 bases between the two ends. The length of the CDR3 is 14 residues. The same data also contributed to another study, on T cells in Graves' hyperthyroidism and ophthalmopathy.

The TCR originated in a man aged 40-50 years with Graves disease. This rearrangement joins TRBV5-5 to TRBJ2-5, with D possibly matching TRBD1 (6 bases). The sample in question was peripheral blood mononuclear cells (PBMCs), obtained at new diagnosis, from a patient treated with antithyroid drugs. The CDR3 coding sequence is TGTGCCAGCAGCCGACAGGAGGTGCGAGAGACCCAGTACTTC. Residues: CASSRQEVRETQYF. Looking up the rest from reference TRBV5-5 and TRBJ2-5 gives the full variable domain: DAGVTQSPTHLIKTRGQQVTLRCSPISGHKSVSWYQQVLGQGPQFIFQYYEKEERGRGNFPDRFSARQFPNYSSELNVNALLLGDSALYLCASSRQEVRETQYFGPGTRLLVL.